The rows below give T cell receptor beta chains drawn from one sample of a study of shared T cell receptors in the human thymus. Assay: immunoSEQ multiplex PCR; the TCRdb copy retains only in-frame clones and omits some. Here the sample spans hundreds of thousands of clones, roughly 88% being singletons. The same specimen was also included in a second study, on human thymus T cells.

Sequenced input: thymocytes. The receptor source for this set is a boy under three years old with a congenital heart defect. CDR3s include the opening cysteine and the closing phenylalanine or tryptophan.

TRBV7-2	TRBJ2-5	CASSLAPTGGLAVTQETQYF
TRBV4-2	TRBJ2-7	CASSQEPGLTGEQYF
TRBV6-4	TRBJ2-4	CASSEPGTDSAVLYF
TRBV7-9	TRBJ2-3	CASSRPQNTQYF
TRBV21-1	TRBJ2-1	CASSPAPKQFF
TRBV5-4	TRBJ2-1	CASSLGAKGDRDNEQFF
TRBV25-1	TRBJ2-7	CASSAGQGPYEQYF
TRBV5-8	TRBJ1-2	CASSSTGAPPTGGYTF
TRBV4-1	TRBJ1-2	CASSQEGGADGYTF
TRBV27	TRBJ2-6	CASSLGGTGANVLTF
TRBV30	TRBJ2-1	CAWNPGLAGGPESYQFF
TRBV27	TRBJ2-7	CASSARDRASAGVLHEQYF
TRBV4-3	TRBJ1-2	CASSPNRRNGYGYTF
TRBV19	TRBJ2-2	CASSPWTGPVSTDTGELFF
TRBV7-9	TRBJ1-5	CASSFIRYRGKAQHF
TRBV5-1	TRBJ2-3	CASSSGTSGVTDTQYF
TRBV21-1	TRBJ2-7	CASSKARVTQAYEQYF
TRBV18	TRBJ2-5	CASSRTGLLAGDGETQYF
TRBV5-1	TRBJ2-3	CASSLLSMTSGRRGDTQYF
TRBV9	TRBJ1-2	CASSVNWQGNNYGYTF
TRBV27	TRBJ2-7	CASSLVGERTYEQYF
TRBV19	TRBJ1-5	CASSISTGGGSQPQHF
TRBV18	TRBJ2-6	CASSLGNRGRSAGANVLTF
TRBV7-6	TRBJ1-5	CASSLYEAGGGSNQPQHF
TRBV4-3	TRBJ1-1	CASSQVQGKGQVRTEAFF
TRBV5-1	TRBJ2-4	CASSLGAGGPAKNIQYF
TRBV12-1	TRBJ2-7	CASSSPVSYEQYF
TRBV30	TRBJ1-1	CAWSRRHLNTEAFF
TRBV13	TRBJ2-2	CASNLTQGYTGELFF
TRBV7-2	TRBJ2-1	CASSLVSPLAGYNEQFF
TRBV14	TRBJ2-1	CASSSGLAGSYNEQFF
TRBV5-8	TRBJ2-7	CASSREYRDRGLEQYF
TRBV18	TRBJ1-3	CASSSAGNTIYF
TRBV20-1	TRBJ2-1	CTSSRAAGFF
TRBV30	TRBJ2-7	CAWSKREGASF
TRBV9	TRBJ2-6	CASSVVLGGGNSGANVLTF
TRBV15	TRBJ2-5	CATAGTEETQYF
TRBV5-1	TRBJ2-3	CASSFRGAVQRPDTQYF
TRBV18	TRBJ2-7	CASSPGTLYEQYF
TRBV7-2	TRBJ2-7	CASSFEGHSVYEQYF
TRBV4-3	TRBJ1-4	CASSPGSRAEKLFF
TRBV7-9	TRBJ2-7	CASSHRTGSFYEQYF